The clone carrying this T cell receptor beta chain was detected only once. This entry is derived from a study of blood T cell repertoires in COVID-19. The CDR3 has 13 residues. Germline loops: CDR1 SQVTM, CDR2 ANQGSEA. The junction had 2 bases not matched to a gene; V was cut back by 1 base and J by 3 bases. As processed by the authors: Quantification of nucleated cells was approximated via reference gene primer amplification. Some clones are missing from TCRdb's copy, which holds only in-frame ones; the method was immunoSEQ multiplex PCR. V, J and clone size are taken as reported in that table, and D and trimming were inferred from the DNA itself. The sample lists around 56,000 clones; roughly 70% were seen once.

The sample comprised peripheral blood. The J gene is TRBJ1-2, the V gene TRBV29-1; 7 bases are shared with TRBD1. This clonotype originated in a woman in her 50s with active or convalescent COVID-19. CDR3 nucleotides: TGCAGCGTTGAAGGCAGGGGGTACTATGGCTACACCTTC. This gives the protein CSVEGRGYYGYTF. The variable domain in full, with the rest retrieved from reference TRBV29-1 and TRBJ1-2, is SAVISQKPSRDICQRGTSLTIQCQVDSQVTMMFWYRQQPGQSLTLIATANQGSEATYESGFVIDKFPISRPNLTFSTLTVSNMSPEDSSIYLCSVEGRGYYGYTFGSGTRLTVV.